In its sample, the clone carrying this T cell receptor (beta chain) was seen a few times. How the authors handled the data: Estimation of nucleated cell counts relied on the amplification of reference gene primers. Sequencing used immunoSEQ multiplex PCR; TCRdb keeps in-frame clones, though not all of them. V and J calls and clone size are those listed in that table; D and trimming were worked out from the DNA. Found here are fewer than 95,000 clones, just over 85% of them singletons; the top ten hold 25% to 30%. V was pared by 2 bases and J by 4 bases, with 4 bases of the junction left unmatched. The CDR3 is 14 amino acids. Germline V gene sequence: CDR1 SSHAT, CDR2 FNYEAQ (reference sequence). This sample stems from a study of blood T cell repertoires in COVID-19.

This TCR was recovered from a man aged 45 to 65 with active or convalescent COVID-19. The source material was peripheral blood. The chain is built from TRBV7-7 and TRBJ2-5, with 7 bases matching TRBD1. The CDR3 DNA sequence: TGTGCCAGCAGCTTAAGGGGGCCGCGAGAGACCCAGTACTTC. This sequence encodes CASSLRGPRETQYF.